A selection of T cell receptor beta chains follows, all from one sample in a study of follicular helper T cells after annual influenza vaccination. Profiled with immunoSEQ multiplex PCR; TCRdb holds only in-frame clones, not every one. Of around 13,000 clones in the sample, around 80% are singletons; the top ten hold 0.45% to 0.5%. The source material was CXCR5- memory CD4+ T cells sorted from blood, sampled on the day of influenza vaccination. Receptor source: an adult who received the influenza vaccine. Both conserved end residues are part of each CDR3. Clone size is not always given. Where it is, it says once, few, many or a class for expanded clones.

v_call	clone_size	cdr3_length	j_call	cdr3_aa
TRBV25-1	-	18	TRBJ1-3	CASSDSIGRRGSGNTIYF
TRBV7-6	-	15	TRBJ1-3	CASSSPRGAGNTIYF
TRBV7-6	-	13	TRBJ1-6	CASSWAGRSPLHF
TRBV9	-	12	TRBJ2-5	CASSRVGETQYF
TRBV7-9	-	14	TRBJ2-3	CASSSPEMADTQYF
TRBV7-6	-	16	TRBJ2-3	CASSSLADKDTDTQYF
TRBV4-1	-	15	TRBJ2-3	CASSPLARLTDTQYF
TRBV5-6	few	18	TRBJ1-5	CASSRRGARTGGNQPQHF
TRBV9	-	14	TRBJ1-1	CASSEGAANTEAFF
TRBV7-2	-	11	TRBJ2-7	CASSFSYEQYF
TRBV2	-	14	TRBJ1-1	CASRAGSMNTEAFF
TRBV10-3	-	15	TRBJ1-1	CAISEEGRREGKAFF